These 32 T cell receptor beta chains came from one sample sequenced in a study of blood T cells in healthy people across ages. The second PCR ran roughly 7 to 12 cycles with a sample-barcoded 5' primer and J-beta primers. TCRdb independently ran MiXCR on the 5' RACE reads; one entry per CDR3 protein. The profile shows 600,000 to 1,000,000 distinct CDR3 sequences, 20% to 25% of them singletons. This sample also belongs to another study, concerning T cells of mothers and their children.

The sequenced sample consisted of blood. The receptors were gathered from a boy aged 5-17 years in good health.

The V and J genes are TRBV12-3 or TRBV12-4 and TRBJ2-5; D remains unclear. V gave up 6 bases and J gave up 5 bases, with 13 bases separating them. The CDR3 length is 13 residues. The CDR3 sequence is CASRKSMMETQYF. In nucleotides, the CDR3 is TGTGCCAGCAGAAAAAGCATGATGGAGACCCAGTACTTC.

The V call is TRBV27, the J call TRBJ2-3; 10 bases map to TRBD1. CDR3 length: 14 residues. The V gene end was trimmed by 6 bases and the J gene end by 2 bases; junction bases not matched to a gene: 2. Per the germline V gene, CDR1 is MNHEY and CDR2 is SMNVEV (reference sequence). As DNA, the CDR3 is TGTGCCAGCAGAGACAGGGGGCTCACAGATACGCAGTATTTT. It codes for CASRDRGLTDTQYF.

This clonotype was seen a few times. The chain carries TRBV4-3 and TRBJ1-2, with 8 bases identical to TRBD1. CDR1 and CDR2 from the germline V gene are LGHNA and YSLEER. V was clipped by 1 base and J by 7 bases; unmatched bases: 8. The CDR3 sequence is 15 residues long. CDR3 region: CASSQGTGKYSGYTF. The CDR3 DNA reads TGCGCCAGCAGCCAAGGGACAGGGAAGTATAGTGGCTACACCTTC.

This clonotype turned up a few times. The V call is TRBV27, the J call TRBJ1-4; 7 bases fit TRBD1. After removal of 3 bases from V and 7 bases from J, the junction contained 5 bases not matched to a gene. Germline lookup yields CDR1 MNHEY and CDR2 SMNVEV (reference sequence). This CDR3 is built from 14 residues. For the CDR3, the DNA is TGTGCCAGCAGTTTGACAGGGTTTGGTGAAAAACTGTTTTTT. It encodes CASSLTGFGEKLFF.

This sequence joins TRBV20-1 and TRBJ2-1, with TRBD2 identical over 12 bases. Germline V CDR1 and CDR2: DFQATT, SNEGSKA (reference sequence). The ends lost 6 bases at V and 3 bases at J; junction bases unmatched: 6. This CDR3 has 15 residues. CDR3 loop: CSAGLAGLFYNEQFF. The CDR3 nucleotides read TGCAGTGCCGGACTAGCGGGACTGTTCTACAATGAGCAGTTCTTC.

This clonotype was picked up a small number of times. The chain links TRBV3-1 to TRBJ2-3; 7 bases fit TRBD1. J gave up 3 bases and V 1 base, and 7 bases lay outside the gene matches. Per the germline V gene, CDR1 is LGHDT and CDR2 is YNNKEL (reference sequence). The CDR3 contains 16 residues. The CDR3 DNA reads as TGTGCCAGCAGCCAAGGCGACAGGGCTAGGACAGATACGCAGTATTTT. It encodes CASSQGDRARTDTQYF.

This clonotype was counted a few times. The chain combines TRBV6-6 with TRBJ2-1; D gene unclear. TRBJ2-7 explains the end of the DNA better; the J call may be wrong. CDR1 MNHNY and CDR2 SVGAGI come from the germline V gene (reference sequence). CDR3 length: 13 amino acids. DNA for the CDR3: TGTGCCAGCAGTTACTCAGAGCCCTCCGAGCAGTACTTC. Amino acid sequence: CASSYSEPSEQYF.

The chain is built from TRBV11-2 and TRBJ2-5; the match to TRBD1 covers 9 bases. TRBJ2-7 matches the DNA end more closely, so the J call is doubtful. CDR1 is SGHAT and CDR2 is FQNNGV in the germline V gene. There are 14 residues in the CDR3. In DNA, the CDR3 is TGTGCCAGCAGCTCCGCACAGGGGGCCAGCGAGCAGTACTTC. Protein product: CASSSAQGASEQYF.

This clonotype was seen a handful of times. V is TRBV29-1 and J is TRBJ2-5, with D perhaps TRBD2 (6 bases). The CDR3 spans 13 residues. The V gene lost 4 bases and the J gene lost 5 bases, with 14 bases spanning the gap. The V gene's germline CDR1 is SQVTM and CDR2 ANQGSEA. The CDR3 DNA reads TGCAGCGTTGTTTGGAGGGGTTGGGAGACCCAGTACTTC. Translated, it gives CSVVWRGWETQYF. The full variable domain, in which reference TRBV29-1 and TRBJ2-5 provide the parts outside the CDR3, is SAVISQKPSRDICQRGTSLTIQCQVDSQVTMMFWYRQQPGQSLTLIATANQGSEATYESGFVIDKFPISRPNLTFSTLTVSNMSPEDSSIYLCSVVWRGWETQYFGPGTRLLVL.

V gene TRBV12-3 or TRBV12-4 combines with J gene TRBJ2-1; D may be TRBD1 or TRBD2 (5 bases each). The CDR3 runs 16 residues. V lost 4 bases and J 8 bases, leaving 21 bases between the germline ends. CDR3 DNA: TGTGCCAGCAGTTCCTCCCCCGGGACCCCGGTGGATGAGCAGTTCTTC. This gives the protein CASSSSPGTPVDEQFF.

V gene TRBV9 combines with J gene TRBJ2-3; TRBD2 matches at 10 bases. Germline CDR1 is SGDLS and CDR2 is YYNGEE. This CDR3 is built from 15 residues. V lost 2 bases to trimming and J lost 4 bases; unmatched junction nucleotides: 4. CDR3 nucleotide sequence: TGTGCCAGCAGCGTTCTAGCGGGGGTCTCAGATACGCAGTATTTT. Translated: CASSVLAGVSDTQYF.

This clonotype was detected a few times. DNA of the CDR3: TGTGCTAGTGGTAGTGGTCGGGACTACCAAGAGACCCAGTACTTC. Encoded protein: CASGSGRDYQETQYF. The rearrangement links TRBV12-5 to TRBJ2-5, with D possibly being TRBD2 (6 bases). CDR1 and CDR2 (germline): LGHNT, FRNRAP. Deletions cut 5 bases from V and 0 bases from J, with 13 bases between. This CDR3 has 15 residues.

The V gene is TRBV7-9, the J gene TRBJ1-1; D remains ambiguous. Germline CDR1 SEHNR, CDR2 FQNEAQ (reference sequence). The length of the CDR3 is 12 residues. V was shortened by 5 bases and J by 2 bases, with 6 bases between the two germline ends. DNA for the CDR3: TGTGCCAGCAGCAACATAAACACTGAAGCTTTCTTT. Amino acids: CASSNINTEAFF.

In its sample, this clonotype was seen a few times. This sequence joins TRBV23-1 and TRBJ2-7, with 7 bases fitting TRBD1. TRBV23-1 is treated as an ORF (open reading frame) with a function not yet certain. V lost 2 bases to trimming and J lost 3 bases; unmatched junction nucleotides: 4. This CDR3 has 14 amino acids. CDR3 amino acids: CASSQPGQYYEQYF. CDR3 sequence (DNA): TGCGCCAGCAGTCAACCGGGACAGTACTACGAGCAGTACTTC.

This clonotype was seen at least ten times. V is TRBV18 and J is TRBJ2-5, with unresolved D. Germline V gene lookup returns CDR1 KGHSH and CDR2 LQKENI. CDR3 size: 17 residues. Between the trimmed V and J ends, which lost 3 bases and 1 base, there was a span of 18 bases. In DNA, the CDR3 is TGTGCCAGCTCACCTCTGTTCGCCCAGTCCTTCCAAGAGACCCAGTACTTC. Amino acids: CASSPLFAQSFQETQYF.

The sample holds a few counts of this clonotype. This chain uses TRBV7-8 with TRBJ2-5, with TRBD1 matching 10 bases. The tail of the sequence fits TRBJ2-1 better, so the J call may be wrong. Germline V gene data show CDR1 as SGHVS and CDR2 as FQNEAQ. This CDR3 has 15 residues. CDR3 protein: CASSLRDRGFGEQFF. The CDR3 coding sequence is TGTGCCAGCAGCCTCCGGGACAGGGGTTTCGGTGAGCAGTTCTTC.

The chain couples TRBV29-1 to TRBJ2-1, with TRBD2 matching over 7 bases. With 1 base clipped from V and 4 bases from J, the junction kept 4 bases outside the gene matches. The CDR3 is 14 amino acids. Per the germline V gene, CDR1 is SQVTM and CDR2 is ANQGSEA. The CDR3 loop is CSVEGLRGYNEQFF. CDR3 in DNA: TGCAGCGTTGAAGGCCTGCGGGGGTACAATGAGCAGTTCTTC.

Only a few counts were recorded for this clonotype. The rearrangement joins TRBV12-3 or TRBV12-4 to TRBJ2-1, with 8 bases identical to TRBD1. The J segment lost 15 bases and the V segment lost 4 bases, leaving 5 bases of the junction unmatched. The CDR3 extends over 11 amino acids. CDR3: CASSWDRLMFF. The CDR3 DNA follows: TGTGCCAGCAGTTGGGACAGGTTAATGTTCTTC.

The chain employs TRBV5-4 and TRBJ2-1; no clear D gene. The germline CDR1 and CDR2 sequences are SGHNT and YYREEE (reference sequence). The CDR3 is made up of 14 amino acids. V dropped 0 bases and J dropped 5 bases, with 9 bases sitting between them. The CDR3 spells CASSLVGAHNEQFF. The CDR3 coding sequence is TGTGCCAGCAGCTTGGTCGGAGCCCACAATGAGCAGTTCTTC.

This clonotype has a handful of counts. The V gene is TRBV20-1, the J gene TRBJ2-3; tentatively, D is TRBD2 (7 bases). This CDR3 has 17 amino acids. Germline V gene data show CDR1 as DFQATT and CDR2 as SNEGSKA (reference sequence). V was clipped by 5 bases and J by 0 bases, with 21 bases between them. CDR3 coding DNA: TGCAGTGCTTTTGGGGGGGGGCGGGGTCCTAGCACAGATACGCAGTATTTT. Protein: CSAFGGGRGPSTDTQYF.

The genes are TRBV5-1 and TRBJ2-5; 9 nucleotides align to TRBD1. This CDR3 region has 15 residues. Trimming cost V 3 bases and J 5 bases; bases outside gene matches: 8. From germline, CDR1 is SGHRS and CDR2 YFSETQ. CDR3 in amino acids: CASSWKTGGWETQYF. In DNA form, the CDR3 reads TGCGCCAGCAGCTGGAAAACAGGGGGCTGGGAGACCCAGTACTTC.

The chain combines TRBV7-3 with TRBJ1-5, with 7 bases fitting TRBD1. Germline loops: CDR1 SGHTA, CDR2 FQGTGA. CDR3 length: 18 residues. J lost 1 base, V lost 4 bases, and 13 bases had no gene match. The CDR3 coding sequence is TGTGCCAGCAGCTCGTCAGGAAAGGGGGCCTGGAGCAATCAGCCCCAGCATTTT. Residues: CASSSSGKGAWSNQPQHF.

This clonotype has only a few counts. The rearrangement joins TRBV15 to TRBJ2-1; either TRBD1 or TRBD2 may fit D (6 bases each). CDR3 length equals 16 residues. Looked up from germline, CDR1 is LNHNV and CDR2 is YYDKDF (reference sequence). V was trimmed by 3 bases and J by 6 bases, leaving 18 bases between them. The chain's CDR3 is CATSSLGGRLANEQFF. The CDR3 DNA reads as TGTGCCACCAGCAGCCTTGGGGGGCGACTGGCCAATGAGCAGTTCTTC.

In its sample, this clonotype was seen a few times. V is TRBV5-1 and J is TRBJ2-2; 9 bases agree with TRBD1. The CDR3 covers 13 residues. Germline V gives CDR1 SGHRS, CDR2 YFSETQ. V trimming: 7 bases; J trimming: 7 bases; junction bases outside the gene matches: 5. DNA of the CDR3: TGCGCCAGCTCGGGACAGGGCGTCGGGGAGCTGTTTTTT. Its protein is CASSGQGVGELFF.

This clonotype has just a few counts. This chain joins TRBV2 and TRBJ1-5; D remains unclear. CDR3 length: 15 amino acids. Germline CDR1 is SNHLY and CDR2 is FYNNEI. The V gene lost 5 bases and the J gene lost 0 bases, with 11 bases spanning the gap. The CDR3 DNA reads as TGTGCCAGCAGTCCCCAGAAGCATAGCAATCAGCCCCAGCATTTT. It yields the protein CASSPQKHSNQPQHF.

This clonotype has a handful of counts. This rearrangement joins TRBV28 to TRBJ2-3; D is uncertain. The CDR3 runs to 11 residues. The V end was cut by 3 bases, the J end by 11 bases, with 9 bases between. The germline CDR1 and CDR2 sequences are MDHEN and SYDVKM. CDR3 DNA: TGTGCCAGCAGTTTCGTGGACCAGCAGTATTTT. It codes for CASSFVDQQYF.

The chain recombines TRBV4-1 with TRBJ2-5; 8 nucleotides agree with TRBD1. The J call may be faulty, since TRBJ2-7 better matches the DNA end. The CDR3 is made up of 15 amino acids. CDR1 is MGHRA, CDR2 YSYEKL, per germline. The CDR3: CASSPQIGQGYEQYF. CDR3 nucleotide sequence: TGCGCCAGCAGCCCGCAAATCGGACAGGGCTACGAGCAGTACTTC.

The CDR3 protein is CASSQELGENRGFLGVPYEQYF. CDR3 nucleotide sequence: TGCGCCAGCAGCCAAGAACTTGGAGAGAACAGGGGGTTCCTGGGGGTACCCTACGAGCAGTACTTC. The chain employs TRBV4-3 and TRBJ2-5; TRBD1 matches at 8 bases. The end of the DNA fits TRBJ2-7 better, so the J call may be wrong. Germline CDR1 is LGHNA and CDR2 is YSLEER. CDR3 length: 22 residues.

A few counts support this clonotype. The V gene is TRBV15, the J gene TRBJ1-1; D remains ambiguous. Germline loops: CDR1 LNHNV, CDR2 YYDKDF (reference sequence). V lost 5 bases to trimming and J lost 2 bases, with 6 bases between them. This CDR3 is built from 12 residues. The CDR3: CATSGLNTEAFF. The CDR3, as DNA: TGTGCCACCAGCGGTCTCAACACTGAAGCTTTCTTT.

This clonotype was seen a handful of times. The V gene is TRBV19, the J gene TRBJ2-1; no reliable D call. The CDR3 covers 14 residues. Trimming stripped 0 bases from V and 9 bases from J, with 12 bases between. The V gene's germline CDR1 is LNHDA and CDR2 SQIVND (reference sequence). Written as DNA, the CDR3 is TGTGCCAGTAGTATAGACCCCGATAGTGGTGAGCAGTTCTTC. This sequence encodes CASSIDPDSGEQFF.

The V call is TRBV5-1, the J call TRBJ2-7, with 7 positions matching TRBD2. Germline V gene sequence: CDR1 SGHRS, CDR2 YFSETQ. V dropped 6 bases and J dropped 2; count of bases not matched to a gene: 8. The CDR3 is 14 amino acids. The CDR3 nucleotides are TGCGCCAGCAAGTTCTCAGCGGGGACCTACGAGCAGTACTTC. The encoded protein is CASKFSAGTYEQYF.

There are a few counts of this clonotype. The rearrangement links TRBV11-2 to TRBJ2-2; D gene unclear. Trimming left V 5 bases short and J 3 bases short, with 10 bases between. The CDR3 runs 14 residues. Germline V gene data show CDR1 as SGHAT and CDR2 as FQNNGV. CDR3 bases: TGTGCCAGCAGCGCCCGGGCGGACACCGGGGAGCTGTTTTTT. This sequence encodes CASSARADTGELFF.